Listed here are 4 T cell receptor beta chains from one sample, sequenced in a study of cytomegalovirus exposure and HLA in healthy donors. The study ran its PCR with 60 Vbeta and 13 Jbeta primers. TCRdb keeps only in-frame clones here, not all; method: immunoSEQ multiplex PCR. This sample yields about 140,000 clones, of which just under 80% are seen a single time; under 2.5% belongs to the top ten. Material: PBMCs. The receptors stem from a man under 40 in good health and CMV-seronegative.

Details on this clone: Mismatch with germline at one junction end may stem from a read error. The chain is built from TRBV7-9 and TRBJ1-2; D is possibly TRBD1 (5 bases). The CDR3 runs to 12 residues. Per germline, CDR1 SEHNR and CDR2 FQNEAQ (reference sequence). The CDR3 DNA follows: TGTTCCAGCACATCCCGGGGGTATGGCTACACCTTC. Its translation: CSSTSRGYGYTF. The whole variable domain, remainder taken from reference TRBV7-9 and TRBJ1-2, is DTGVSQNPRHKITKRGQNVTFRCDPISEHNRLYWYRQTLGQGPEFLTYFQNEAQLEKSRLLSDRFSAERPKGSFSTLEIQRTEQGDSAMYLCSSTSRGYGYTFGSGTRLTVV.

This rearrangement joins TRBV6-6 to TRBJ1-6, with 7 bases fitting TRBD1. The CDR3 loop spans 14 amino acids. Germline CDR1 MNHNY, CDR2 SVGAGI (reference sequence). V shed 2 bases and J 8 bases; nucleotides not matched to a gene: 3. The CDR3 region is CASSYNRGDSPLHF. The CDR3 DNA follows: TGTGCCAGCAGTTACAACAGGGGCGATTCACCCCTCCACTTT.

In this sample, this clone turned up a few times. This chain links TRBV28 with TRBJ1-4; TRBD1 is a possible D gene (6 bases). V was shortened by 5 bases and J by 0 bases, with 10 bases between the two germline ends. CDR1 is MDHEN, CDR2 SYDVKM, per germline. The CDR3 spans 15 residues. CDR3 loop: CASSQTGSTNEKLFF. In nucleotides, the CDR3 is TGTGCCAGCAGTCAAACAGGGTCAACTAATGAAAAACTGTTTTTT.

This clone has just a few counts. The V call is TRBV12-5, the J call TRBJ2-1; D is unclear. CDR3 size: 19 residues. The V end was cut by 5 bases, the J end by 0 bases, with 23 bases between. Germline V gene sequence: CDR1 LGHNT, CDR2 FRNRAP. DNA for the CDR3: TGTGCTAGTGGTCCCACCGTGAGGTTGTGTGGCAGCTCCTACAATGAGCAGTTCTTC. This codes for CASGPTVRLCGSSYNEQFF.